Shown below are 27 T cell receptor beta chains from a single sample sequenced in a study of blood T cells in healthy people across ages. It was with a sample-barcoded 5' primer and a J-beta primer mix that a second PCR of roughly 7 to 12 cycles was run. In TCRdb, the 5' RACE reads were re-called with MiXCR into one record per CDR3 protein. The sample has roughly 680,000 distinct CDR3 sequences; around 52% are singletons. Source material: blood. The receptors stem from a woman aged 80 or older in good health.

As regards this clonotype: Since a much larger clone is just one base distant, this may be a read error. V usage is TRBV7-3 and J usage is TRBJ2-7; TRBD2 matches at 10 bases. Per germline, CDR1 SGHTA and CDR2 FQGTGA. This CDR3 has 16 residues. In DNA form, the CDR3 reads TGTGCCAGCAGCGTAACTAGCGGGGTACCCGGCTACGAGCAGTACTTC. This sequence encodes CASSVTSGVPGYEQYF.

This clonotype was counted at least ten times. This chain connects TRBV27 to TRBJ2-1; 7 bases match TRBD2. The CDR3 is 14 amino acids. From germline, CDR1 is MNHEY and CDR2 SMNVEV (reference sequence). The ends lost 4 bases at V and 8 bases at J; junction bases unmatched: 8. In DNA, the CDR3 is TGTGCCAGCAGTTCTGGCGGGAGAGAGGATGAGCAGTTCTTC. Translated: CASSSGGREDEQFF.

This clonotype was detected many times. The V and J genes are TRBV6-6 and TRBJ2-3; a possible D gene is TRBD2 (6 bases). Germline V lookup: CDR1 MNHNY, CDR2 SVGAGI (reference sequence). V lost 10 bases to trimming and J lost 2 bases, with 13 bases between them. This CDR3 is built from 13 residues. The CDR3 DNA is TGTGCCACTGGAGGGGCGGTCACAGATACGCAGTATTTT. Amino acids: CATGGAVTDTQYF.

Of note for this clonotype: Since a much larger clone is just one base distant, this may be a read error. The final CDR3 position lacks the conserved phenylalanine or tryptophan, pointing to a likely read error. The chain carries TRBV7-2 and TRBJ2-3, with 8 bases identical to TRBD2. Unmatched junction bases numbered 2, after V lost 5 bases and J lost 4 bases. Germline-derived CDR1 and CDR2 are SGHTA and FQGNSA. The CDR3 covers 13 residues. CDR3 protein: CASSRGGSDTQYL. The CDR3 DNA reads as TGTGCCAGCAGCCGGGGGGGTTCAGATACGCAGTATCTT.

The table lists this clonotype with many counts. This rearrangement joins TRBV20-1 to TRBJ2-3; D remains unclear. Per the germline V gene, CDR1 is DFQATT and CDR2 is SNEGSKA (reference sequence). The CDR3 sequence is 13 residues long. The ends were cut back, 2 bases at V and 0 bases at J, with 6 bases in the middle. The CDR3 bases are TGCAGTGCTAGACAGTCTAGCACAGATACGCAGTATTTT. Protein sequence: CSARQSSTDTQYF.

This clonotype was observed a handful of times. The chain's CDR3 is CASSFGGIYYNEQYF. The DNA for the CDR3 is TGTGCCAGCAGTTTCGGGGGCATCTACTACAATGAGCAGTACTTC. This chain links TRBV12-3 or TRBV12-4 with TRBJ2-7; D may match TRBD1 or TRBD2 (6 bases each). The CDR3 totals 15 residues. V lost 3 bases, J lost 7 bases, and 19 bases lay in between.

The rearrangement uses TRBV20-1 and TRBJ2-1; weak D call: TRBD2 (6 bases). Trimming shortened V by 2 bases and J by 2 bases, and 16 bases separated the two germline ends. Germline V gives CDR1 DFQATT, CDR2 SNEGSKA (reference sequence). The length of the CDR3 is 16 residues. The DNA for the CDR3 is TGCAGTGCTAGAACCGGGGGTTCGTCACCCTACAATGAGCAGTTCTTC. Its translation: CSARTGGSSPYNEQFF.

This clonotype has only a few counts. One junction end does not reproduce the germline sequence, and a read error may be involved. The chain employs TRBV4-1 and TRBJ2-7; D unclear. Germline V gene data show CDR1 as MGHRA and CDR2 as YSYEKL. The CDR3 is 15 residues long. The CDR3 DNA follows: TGCGCCAGCAGTCAAGTTTTCCCTAGCTCCTACGAGCAGTACTTC. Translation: CASSQVFPSSYEQYF.

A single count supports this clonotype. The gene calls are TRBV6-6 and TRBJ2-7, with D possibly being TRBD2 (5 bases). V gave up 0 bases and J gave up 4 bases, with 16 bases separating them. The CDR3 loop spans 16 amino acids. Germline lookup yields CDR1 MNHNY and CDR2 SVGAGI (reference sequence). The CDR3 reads CASSYSPVEATYEQYF. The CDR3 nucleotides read TGTGCCAGCAGTTACTCCCCGGTGGAGGCAACATACGAGCAGTACTTC.

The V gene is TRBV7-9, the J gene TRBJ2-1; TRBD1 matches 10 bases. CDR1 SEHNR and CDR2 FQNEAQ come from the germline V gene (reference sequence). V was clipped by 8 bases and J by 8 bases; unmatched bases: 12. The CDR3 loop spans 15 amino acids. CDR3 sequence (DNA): TGTGCCAGCCCAAATGGGGACAGGGGTTGGGATGAGCAGTTCTTC. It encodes CASPNGDRGWDEQFF.

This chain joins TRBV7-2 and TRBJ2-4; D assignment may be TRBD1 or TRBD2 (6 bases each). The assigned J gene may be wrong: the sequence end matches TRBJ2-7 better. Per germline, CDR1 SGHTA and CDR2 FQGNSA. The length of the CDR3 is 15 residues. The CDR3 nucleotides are TGTGCCAGCAGCAAAGGGGGGTGGGGCACCTACGAGCAGTACTTC. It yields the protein CASSKGGWGTYEQYF.

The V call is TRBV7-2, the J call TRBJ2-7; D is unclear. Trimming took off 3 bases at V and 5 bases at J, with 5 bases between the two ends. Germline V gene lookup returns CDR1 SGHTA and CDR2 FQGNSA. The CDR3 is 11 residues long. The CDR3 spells CASSFEHEQYF. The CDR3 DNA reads TGTGCCAGCAGCTTTGAACACGAGCAGTACTTC.

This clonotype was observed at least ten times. CDR3 coding DNA: TGTGCCAGCAGTTACCCCGATCAGGGGGGTAGCTACACCTTC. Translation gives CASSYPDQGGSYTF. The V and J genes are TRBV6-6 and TRBJ1-2, with 7 bases identical to TRBD1. Unmatched junction bases numbered 9, after V lost 2 bases and J lost 9 bases. Germline V gives CDR1 MNHNY, CDR2 SVGAGI (reference sequence). The CDR3 loop spans 14 amino acids.

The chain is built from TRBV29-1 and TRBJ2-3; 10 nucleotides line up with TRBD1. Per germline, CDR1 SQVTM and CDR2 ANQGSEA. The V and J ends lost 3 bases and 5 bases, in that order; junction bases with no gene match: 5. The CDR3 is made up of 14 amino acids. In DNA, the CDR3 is TGCAGCGTTGATTTTGGACAGGGGGGAGATACGCAGTATTTT. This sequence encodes CSVDFGQGGDTQYF.

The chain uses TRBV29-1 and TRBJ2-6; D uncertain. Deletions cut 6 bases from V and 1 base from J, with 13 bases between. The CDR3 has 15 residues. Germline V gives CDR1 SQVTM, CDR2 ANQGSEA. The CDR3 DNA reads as TGCAGCGTCGACCTTAGTGGATCTGGGGCCAACGTCCTGACTTTC. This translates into CSVDLSGSGANVLTF. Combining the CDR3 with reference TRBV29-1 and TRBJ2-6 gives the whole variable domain SAVISQKPSRDICQRGTSLTIQCQVDSQVTMMFWYRQQPGQSLTLIATANQGSEATYESGFVIDKFPISRPNLTFSTLTVSNMSPEDSSIYLCSVDLSGSGANVLTFGAGSRLTVL.

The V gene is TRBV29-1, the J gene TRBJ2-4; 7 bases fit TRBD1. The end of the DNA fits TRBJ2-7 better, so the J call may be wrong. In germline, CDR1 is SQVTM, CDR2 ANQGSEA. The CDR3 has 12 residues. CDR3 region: CSAGTVHYEQYF. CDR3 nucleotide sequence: TGCAGCGCCGGGACAGTCCATTACGAGCAGTACTTC.

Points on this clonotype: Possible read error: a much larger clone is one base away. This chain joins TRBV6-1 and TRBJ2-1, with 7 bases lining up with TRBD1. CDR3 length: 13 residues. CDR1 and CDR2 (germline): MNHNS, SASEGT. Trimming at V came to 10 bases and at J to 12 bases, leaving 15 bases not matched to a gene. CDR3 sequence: CANTQRGGQWQFF. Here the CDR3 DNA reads TGTGCCAACACCCAGAGAGGGGGACAGTGGCAGTTCTTC.

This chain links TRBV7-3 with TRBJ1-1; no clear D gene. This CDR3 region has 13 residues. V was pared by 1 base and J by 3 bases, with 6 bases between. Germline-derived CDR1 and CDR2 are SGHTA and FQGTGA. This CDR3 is CASSLRPDTEAFF. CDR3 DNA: TGTGCCAGCAGCTTAAGACCGGACACTGAAGCTTTCTTT.

CDR3 bases: TGTGCCAGCAGTCCCAGAAGGGCGCCGAATTCACCCCTCCACTTT. This encodes CASSPRRAPNSPLHF. This chain uses TRBV12-3 or TRBV12-4 with TRBJ1-6; unclear D gene. Trimming pared 5 bases from V and 7 bases from J, leaving 15 bases between. CDR3 size: 15 residues.

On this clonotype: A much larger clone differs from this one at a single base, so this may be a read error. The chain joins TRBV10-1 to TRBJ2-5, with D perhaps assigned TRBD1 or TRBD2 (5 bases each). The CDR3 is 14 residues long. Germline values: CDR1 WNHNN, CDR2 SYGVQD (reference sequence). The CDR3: CASSSSGSQGTQYF. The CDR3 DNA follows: TGCGCCAGCAGTTCTTCAGGGAGCCAAGGGACCCAGTACTTC.

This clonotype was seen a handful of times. The CDR3 DNA sequence: TGTGCCAGCAGTCAGACGGGACTTCCTCCGGGTGAGCAGTTCTTC. Its translation is CASSQTGLPPGEQFF. This sequence joins TRBV6-5 and TRBJ2-1, with a possible D match to TRBD2 (6 bases). V was clipped by 5 bases and J by 9 bases, with 20 bases between them. The CDR3 contains 15 residues. Per the germline V gene, CDR1 is MNHEY and CDR2 is SVGAGI.

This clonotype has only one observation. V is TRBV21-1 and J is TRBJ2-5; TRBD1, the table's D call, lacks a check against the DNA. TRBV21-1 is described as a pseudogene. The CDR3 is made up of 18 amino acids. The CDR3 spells CASSPRQGPRPEEETQYF. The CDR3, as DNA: TGTGCCAGCAGCCCGCGACAGGGGCCTCGTCCAGAAGAAGAGACCCAGTACTTC.

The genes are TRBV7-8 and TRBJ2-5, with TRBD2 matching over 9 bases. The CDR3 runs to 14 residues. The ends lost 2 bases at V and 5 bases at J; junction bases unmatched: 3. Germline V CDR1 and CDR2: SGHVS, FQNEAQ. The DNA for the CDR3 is TGTGCCAGCAGCTTATATGCGGGAGGGGAGACCCAGTACTTC. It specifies CASSLYAGGETQYF.

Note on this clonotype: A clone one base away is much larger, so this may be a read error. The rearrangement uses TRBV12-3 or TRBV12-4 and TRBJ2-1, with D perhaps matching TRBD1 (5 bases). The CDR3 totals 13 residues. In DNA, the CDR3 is TGTGCCAGCAGATTTGGGGCCCTCAATGGGCAGTTCTTC. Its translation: CASRFGALNGQFF.

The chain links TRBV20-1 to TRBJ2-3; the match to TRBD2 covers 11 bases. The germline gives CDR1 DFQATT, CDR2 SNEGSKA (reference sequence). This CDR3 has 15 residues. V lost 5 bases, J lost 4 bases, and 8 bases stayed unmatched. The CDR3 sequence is CSAANSGGASDTQYF. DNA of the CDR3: TGCAGTGCTGCTAATAGCGGGGGGGCTTCAGATACGCAGTATTTT.

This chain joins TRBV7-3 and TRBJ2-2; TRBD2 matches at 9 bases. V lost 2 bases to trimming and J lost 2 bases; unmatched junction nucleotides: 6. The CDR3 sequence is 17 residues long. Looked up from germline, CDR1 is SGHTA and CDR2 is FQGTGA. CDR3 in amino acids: CASSLGPSGENTGELFF. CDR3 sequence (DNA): TGTGCCAGCAGCTTAGGTCCTAGCGGGGAAAACACCGGGGAGCTGTTTTTT.

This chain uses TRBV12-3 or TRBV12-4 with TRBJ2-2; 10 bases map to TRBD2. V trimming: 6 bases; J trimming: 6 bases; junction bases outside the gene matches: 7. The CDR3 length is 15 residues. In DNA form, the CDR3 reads TGTGCCAGCAGGCAGCGGGAGGGCCTGTCCGGGGAGCTGTTTTTT. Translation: CASRQREGLSGELFF.